One sample yielded the 18 T cell receptor beta chains listed below, sequenced in a study of Siglec-9 on CD8 T cells in melanoma. Generated by immunoSEQ multiplex PCR, the TCRdb table keeps only in-frame clones and is missing some. The repertoire includes roughly 35,000 clones, 84% of them detected once, and under 2% sits in the top ten. Sequencing was performed on Siglec-9- CD8+ T cells sorted from blood. The source of these receptors is a human donor in good health.

This clone has more than one count but fewer than ten. The V and J genes are TRBV29-1 and TRBJ1-1; D is perhaps TRBD1 (6 bases). V was cut by 4 bases and J by 4 bases, with 13 bases left in between. CDR1 and CDR2 from the germline V gene are SQVTM and ANQGSEA. This CDR3 has 13 residues. The CDR3 DNA follows: TGCAGCGTTGTGGCAGGGGTTACCACTGAAGCTTTCTTT. Encoded protein: CSVVAGVTTEAFF. Based on the CDR3 plus reference TRBV29-1 and TRBJ1-1, the full variable domain is SAVISQKPSRDICQRGTSLTIQCQVDSQVTMMFWYRQQPGQSLTLIATANQGSEATYESGFVIDKFPISRPNLTFSTLTVSNMSPEDSSIYLCSVVAGVTTEAFFGQGTRLTVV.

This chain joins TRBV27 and TRBJ2-1; D not certain. CDR3 length equals 14 residues. V was shortened by 4 bases and J by 0 bases, with 7 bases between the two germline ends. Germline loops: CDR1 MNHEY, CDR2 SMNVEV (reference sequence). DNA for the CDR3: TGTGCCAGCAGTTCCGGATACTCCTACAATGAGCAGTTCTTC. Amino acid sequence: CASSSGYSYNEQFF.

The CDR3 sequence is CASSGTRTATYEQYF. Here the CDR3 DNA reads TGTGCCAGCAGTGGGACTAGGACAGCTACCTACGAGCAGTACTTC. The chain recombines TRBV2 with TRBJ2-7; a possible D gene is TRBD2 (7 bases). The CDR3 contains 15 residues. Trimming removed 4 bases at V and 2 bases at J, with 15 bases between. Germline CDR1 reads SNHLY; CDR2 reads FYNNEI.

The V call is TRBV4-2, the J call TRBJ2-7; D unclear. Germline V gene data show CDR1 as LGHNA and CDR2 as YNFKEQ. V lost 4 bases to trimming and J lost 7 bases, with 14 bases between them. There are 13 residues in the CDR3. The CDR3 DNA is TGTGCCAGCAGCCGAGGCTCTCGAGAGGAGCAGTACTTC. Protein sequence: CASSRGSREEQYF.

This clone was observed once. This chain links TRBV27 with TRBJ2-2, with D uncertain. This CDR3 spans 15 amino acids. Per germline, CDR1 MNHEY and CDR2 SMNVEV (reference sequence). Trimming left V 3 bases short and J 4 bases short, with 12 bases between. The DNA of the CDR3 is TGTGCCAGCAGTTTCCTCAGGTTTACCACCGGGGAGCTGTTTTTT. This encodes CASSFLRFTTGELFF.

J is TRBJ2-1 and V is TRBV6-6, with 8 bases fitting TRBD2. Looked up from germline, CDR1 is MNHNY and CDR2 is SVGAGI (reference sequence). V was pared by 8 bases and J by 4 bases, with 4 bases of the junction left unmatched. The CDR3 totals 13 residues. The CDR3 loop is CASLSGGYNEQFF. The CDR3 DNA follows: TGTGCCAGCCTGTCGGGAGGGTACAATGAGCAGTTCTTC.

The chain joins TRBV19 to TRBJ2-7, with 7 bases identical to TRBD1. The CDR3 totals 14 residues. With V trimmed by 1 base and J by 2 bases, 2 bases remained unmatched. Germline values: CDR1 LNHDA, CDR2 SQIVND (reference sequence). CDR3 amino acids: CASSIGQGAYEQYF. CDR3 nucleotides: TGTGCCAGTAGTATAGGACAGGGTGCCTACGAGCAGTACTTC. Full variable domain (missing parts from reference TRBV19 and TRBJ2-7): DGGITQSPKYLFRKEGQNVTLSCEQNLNHDAMYWYRQDPGQGLRLIYYSQIVNDFQKGDIAEGYSVSREKKESFPLTVTSAQKNPTAFYLCASSIGQGAYEQYFGPGTRLTVT.

This chain joins TRBV28 and TRBJ1-1; D possibly corresponds to TRBD1 (6 bases). The CDR3 spans 12 residues. In germline, CDR1 is MDHEN, CDR2 SYDVKM. The germline V and J ends were trimmed by 3 bases and 7 bases, with 9 bases remaining between them. Here the CDR3 reads CASSLTGIEAFF. CDR3 DNA: TGTGCCAGCAGTTTGACAGGCATTGAAGCTTTCTTT.

This chain joins TRBV28 and TRBJ1-2; D unresolved. Trimming left V 3 bases short and J 4 bases short, with 15 bases between. CDR1 and CDR2 (germline): MDHEN, SYDVKM. This CDR3 has 15 amino acids. CDR3 coding DNA: TGTGCCAGCAGTTTGGTATCGACACAAGGCTATGGCTACACCTTC. This translates into CASSLVSTQGYGYTF.

This chain joins TRBV30 and TRBJ2-2, with D possibly being TRBD1 (6 bases). The CDR3 sequence is 14 residues long. In germline, CDR1 is GTSNPN, CDR2 SVGIG (reference sequence). Trimming pared 6 bases from V and 0 bases from J, leaving 11 bases between. In DNA form, the CDR3 reads TGTGCCTGTCAATGGACAGCGAACACCGGGGAGCTGTTTTTT. Translation: CACQWTANTGELFF. The variable domain in full, completed from reference TRBV30 and TRBJ2-2, reads SQTIHQWPATLVQPVGSPLSLECTVEGTSNPNLYWYRQAAGRGLQLLFYSVGIGQISSEVPQNLSASRPQDRQFILSSKKLLLSDSGFYLCACQWTANTGELFFGEGSRLTVL.

The chain carries TRBV4-1 and TRBJ1-5; no clear D gene. This CDR3 is 13 amino acids long. The V gene lost 1 base and the J gene lost 2 bases, with 3 bases spanning the gap. The germline gives CDR1 MGHRA, CDR2 YSYEKL. Here the CDR3 DNA reads TGCGCCAGCAGCCAAGGGGGCAATCAGCCCCAGCATTTT. Protein product: CASSQGGNQPQHF.

The rearrangement links TRBV1 to TRBJ2-3; the table gives TRBD2 as D, unverified against the DNA. TRBV1 corresponds to a pseudogene. The CDR3 spans 16 residues. CDR3 region: CTSSHPTSRAPDTQYF. The DNA of the CDR3 is TGCACCAGCAGCCACCCGACTAGTAGAGCCCCAGATACGCAGTATTTT.

To note about this clone: A read error may account for a junction end that differs from germline. The chain couples TRBV7-7 to TRBJ2-1, with a possible D match to TRBD1 (6 bases). The CDR3 length is 15 residues. Per the germline V gene, CDR1 is SSHAT and CDR2 is FNYEAQ (reference sequence). The CDR3 DNA is TGTGCTAGCAGCTCCTCTCGGGACAACTACAATGAGCAGTTCTTC. Its protein product is CASSSSRDNYNEQFF.

The CDR3 sequence: CASSQGGGVLNLGEQYF. The DNA for the CDR3 is TGCGCCAGCAGCCAAGGAGGAGGCGTTCTGAATCTCGGCGAGCAGTACTTC. The chain links TRBV4-1 to TRBJ2-7, with D tentatively TRBD2 (5 bases). Deletions cut 1 base from V and 6 bases from J, with 22 bases between. The CDR3 spans 17 residues. CDR1 MGHRA and CDR2 YSYEKL come from the germline V gene.

This clone has only a few counts. V gene TRBV27 combines with J gene TRBJ1-2, with a tentative D call TRBD1 (5 bases). V lost 6 bases to trimming and J lost 3 bases, with 11 bases between them. This CDR3 region has 13 residues. CDR1 and CDR2 (germline): MNHEY, SMNVEV (reference sequence). The CDR3 DNA follows: TGTGCCAGCAGCCCGGCAGGGTACTATGGCTACACCTTC. Protein: CASSPAGYYGYTF.

The chain joins TRBV16 to TRBJ1-2; D possibly corresponds to TRBD1 (5 bases). This CDR3 comprises 16 residues. Trimming took 5 bases from V and 2 from J, leaving 18 bases between them. CDR1 is KGHSY, CDR2 FQNENV, per germline. The CDR3, as DNA: TGTGCCAGCAGCGGAATGGGACTCCTAGGGAACTATGGCTACACCTTC. Translation gives CASSGMGLLGNYGYTF.

The rearrangement links TRBV7-2 to TRBJ1-1; D not resolved. Germline lookup yields CDR1 SGHTA and CDR2 FQGNSA. This CDR3 region has 13 residues. V lost 6 bases to trimming and J lost 10 bases, with 18 bases between them. The CDR3 is CASRPVGGVAAFF. CDR3 coding DNA: TGTGCCAGCAGACCCGTAGGAGGTGTTGCAGCTTTCTTT. The whole variable domain, filled in from reference TRBV7-2 and TRBJ1-1, reads GAGVSQSPSNKVTEKGKDVELRCDPISGHTALYWYRQSLGQGLEFLIYFQGNSAPDKSGLPSDRFSAERTGGSVSTLTIQRTQQEDSAVYLCASRPVGGVAAFFGQGTRLTVV.

V usage is TRBV6-1 and J usage is TRBJ1-1; 7 nucleotides match TRBD1. CDR1 is MNHNS and CDR2 is SASEGT in the germline V gene. V shed 0 bases, J shed 3 bases, and the junction held 4 bases outside the gene matches. The CDR3 is made up of 15 amino acids. CDR3 amino acids: CASSEARQGDTEAFF. CDR3 nucleotides: TGTGCCAGCAGTGAAGCGAGACAGGGAGACACTGAAGCTTTCTTT.